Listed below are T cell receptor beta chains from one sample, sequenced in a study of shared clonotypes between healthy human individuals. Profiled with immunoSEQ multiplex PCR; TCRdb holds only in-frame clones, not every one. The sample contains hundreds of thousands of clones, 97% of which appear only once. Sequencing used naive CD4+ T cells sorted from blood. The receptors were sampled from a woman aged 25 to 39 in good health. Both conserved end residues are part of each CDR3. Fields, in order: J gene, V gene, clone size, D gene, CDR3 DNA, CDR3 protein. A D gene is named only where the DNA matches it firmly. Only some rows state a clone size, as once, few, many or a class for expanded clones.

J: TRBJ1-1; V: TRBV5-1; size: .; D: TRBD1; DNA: TGCGCCAGCAGCACGGACAGGGGGAACACTGAAGCTTTCTTT; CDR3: CASSTDRGNTEAFF
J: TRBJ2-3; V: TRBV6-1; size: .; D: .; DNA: TGTGCCAGCAGTGAAAGAAGCGGGCTGCTCCGCACAGATACGCAGTATTTT; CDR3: CASSERSGLLRTDTQYF
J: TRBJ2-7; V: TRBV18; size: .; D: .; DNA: TGTGCCAGCTCACCACAGGGCGGCTACGAGCAGTACTTC; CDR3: CASSPQGGYEQYF
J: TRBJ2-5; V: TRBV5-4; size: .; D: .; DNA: TGTGCCAGCAGCTTGGCGCAGCAAGAGACCCAGTACTTC; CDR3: CASSLAQQETQYF
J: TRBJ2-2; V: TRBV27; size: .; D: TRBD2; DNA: TGTGCCAGCAGTCCGGTCCGGGCGGGAGGGCCGGATTATCGGTTGGCCGGGGAGCTGTTTTTT; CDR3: CASSPVRAGGPDYRLAGELFF
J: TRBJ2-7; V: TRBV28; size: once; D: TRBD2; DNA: TGTGCCAGCAGTCCCACTCCCTCACGGGGGGCCTACGAGCAGTACTTC; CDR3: CASSPTPSRGAYEQYF
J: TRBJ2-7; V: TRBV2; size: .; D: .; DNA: TGTGCCAGCAGTGAACCGCCTCCTGGCGAGCAGTACTTC; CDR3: CASSEPPPGEQYF
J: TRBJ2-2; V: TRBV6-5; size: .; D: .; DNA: TGTGCCAGCAGGACAGTGAACACCGGGGAGCTGTTTTTT; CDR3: CASRTVNTGELFF
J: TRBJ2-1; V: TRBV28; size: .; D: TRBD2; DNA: TGTGCCAGTAAAATATCGGGACTAGACTACAATGAGCAGTTCTTC; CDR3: CASKISGLDYNEQFF
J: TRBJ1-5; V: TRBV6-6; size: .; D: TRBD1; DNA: TGTGCCAGCAGTTACTCTCACCAGACAGGGAGGCAGCCCCAGCATTTT; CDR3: CASSYSHQTGRQPQHF
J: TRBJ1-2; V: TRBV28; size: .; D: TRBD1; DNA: TGTGCCACCCACCGACAGGGTTCAAACTATGGCTACACCTTC; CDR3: CATHRQGSNYGYTF
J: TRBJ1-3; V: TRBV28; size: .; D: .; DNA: TGTGCCAGCACGGCGGGGTCTGGAAACACCATATATTTT; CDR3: CASTAGSGNTIYF
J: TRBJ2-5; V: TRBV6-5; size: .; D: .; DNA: TGTGCCAGCAGCTTCCCCGGCGGCCAAGAGACCCAGTACTTC; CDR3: CASSFPGGQETQYF
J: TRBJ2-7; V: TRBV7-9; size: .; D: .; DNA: TGTGCCAGCAGCTTCAGACAGGAGGGGACGTATTGGTACTTC; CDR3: CASSFRQEGTYWYF
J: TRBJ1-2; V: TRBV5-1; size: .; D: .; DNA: TGCGCCAGTAGTACGGGGGACAAGAACTATGGCTACACCTTC; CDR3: CASSTGDKNYGYTF
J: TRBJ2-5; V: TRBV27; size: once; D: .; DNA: TGTGCCAGCAGTTTATATTCCCTGAGCGGCTCAAAGACCCAGTACTTC; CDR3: CASSLYSLSGSKTQYF